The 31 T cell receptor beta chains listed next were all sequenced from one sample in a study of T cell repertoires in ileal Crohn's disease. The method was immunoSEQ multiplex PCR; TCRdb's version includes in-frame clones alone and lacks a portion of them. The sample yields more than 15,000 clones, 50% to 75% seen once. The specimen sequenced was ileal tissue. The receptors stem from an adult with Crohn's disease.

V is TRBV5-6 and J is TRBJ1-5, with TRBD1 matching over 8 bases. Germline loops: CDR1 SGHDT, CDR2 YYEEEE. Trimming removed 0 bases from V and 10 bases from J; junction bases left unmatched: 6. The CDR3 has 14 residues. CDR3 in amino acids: CASSLGTGIGPQHF. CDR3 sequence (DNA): TGTGCCAGCAGCTTGGGGACAGGGATCGGCCCCCAGCATTTT.

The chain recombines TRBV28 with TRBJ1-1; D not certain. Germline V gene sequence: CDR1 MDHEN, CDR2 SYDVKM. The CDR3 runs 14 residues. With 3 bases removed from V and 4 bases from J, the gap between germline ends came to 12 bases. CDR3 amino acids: CASSLYPSGTEAFF. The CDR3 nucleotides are TGTGCCAGCAGTTTGTACCCTTCAGGCACTGAAGCTTTCTTT. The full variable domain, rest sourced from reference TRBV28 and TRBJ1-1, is DVKVTQSSRYLVKRTGEKVFLECVQDMDHENMFWYRQDPGLGLRLIYFSYDVKMKEKGDIPEGYSVSREKKERFSLILESASTNQTSMYLCASSLYPSGTEAFFGQGTRLTVV.

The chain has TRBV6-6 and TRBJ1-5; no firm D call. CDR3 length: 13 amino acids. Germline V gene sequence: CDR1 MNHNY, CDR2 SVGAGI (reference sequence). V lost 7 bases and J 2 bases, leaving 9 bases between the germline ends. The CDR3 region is CASTGMGNQPQHF. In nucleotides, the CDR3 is TGTGCCAGCACGGGAATGGGCAATCAGCCCCAGCATTTT.

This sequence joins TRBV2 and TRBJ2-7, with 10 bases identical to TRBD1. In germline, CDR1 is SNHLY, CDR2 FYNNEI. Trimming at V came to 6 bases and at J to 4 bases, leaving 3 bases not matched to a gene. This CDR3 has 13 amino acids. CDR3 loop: CASREDRGYEQYF. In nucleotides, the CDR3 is TGTGCCAGCAGAGAGGACAGGGGGTACGAGCAGTACTTC.

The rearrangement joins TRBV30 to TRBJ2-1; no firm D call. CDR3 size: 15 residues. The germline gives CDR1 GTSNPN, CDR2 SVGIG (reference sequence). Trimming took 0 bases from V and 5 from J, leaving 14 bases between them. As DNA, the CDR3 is TGTGCCTGGAGTGTTCAGTACCCCCTCAACAATGAGCAGTTCTTC. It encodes CAWSVQYPLNNEQFF.

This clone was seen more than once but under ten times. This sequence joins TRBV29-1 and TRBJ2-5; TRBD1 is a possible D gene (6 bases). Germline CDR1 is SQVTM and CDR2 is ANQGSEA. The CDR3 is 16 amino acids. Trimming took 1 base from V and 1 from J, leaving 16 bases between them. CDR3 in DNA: TGCAGCGTTGAAGGTACAGGGAAGGGGGTCCAAGAGACCCAGTACTTC. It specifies CSVEGTGKGVQETQYF.

The CDR3 region has the DNA TGTGCCAGCTCACCACCTAGCGGGGACTACAATGAGCAGTTCTTC. Translation: CASSPPSGDYNEQFF. The genes are TRBV18 and TRBJ2-1; 8 bases are shared with TRBD2. Looked up from germline, CDR1 is KGHSH and CDR2 is LQKENI. The CDR3 is 15 residues long. V was pared by 0 bases and J by 3 bases, with 1 base of the junction left unmatched.

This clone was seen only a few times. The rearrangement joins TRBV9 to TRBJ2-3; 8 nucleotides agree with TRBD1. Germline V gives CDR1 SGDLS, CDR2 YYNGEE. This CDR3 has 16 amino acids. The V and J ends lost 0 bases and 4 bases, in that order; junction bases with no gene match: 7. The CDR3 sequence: CASSVVATGDADTQYF. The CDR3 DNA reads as TGTGCCAGCAGCGTAGTGGCGACAGGGGATGCAGATACGCAGTATTTT.

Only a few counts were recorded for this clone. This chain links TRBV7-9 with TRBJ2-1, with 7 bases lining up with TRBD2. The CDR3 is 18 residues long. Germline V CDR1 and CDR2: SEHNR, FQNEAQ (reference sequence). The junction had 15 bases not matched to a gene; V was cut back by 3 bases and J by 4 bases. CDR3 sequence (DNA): TGTGCCAGCAGCTTGCCCACCTACGGAGCGGGGAGATACAATGAGCAGTTCTTC. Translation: CASSLPTYGAGRYNEQFF.

Here the CDR3 reads CASSEARTIYF. CDR3 DNA sequence: TGTGCCAGCAGTGAAGCCAGAACCATATATTTT. V usage is TRBV6-1 and J usage is TRBJ1-3; D is uncertain. The CDR3 has 11 residues. The germline V gene encodes CDR1 MNHNS and CDR2 SASEGT. V lost 0 bases, J lost 10 bases, and 4 bases lay in between.

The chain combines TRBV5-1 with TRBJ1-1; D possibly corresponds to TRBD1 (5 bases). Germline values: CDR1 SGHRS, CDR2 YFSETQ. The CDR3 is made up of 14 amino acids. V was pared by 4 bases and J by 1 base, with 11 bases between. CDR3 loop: CASSRTDRNTEAFF. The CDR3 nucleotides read TGCGCCAGCAGCCGGACCGACAGGAACACTGAAGCTTTCTTT.

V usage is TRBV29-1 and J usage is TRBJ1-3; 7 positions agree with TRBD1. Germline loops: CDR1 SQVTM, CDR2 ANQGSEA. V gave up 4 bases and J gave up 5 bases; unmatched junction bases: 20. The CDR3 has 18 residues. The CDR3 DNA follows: TGCAGCGTTGTCTTCGGGACAGTAGGATCAGTTCGGAGAAACACCATATATTTT. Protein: CSVVFGTVGSVRRNTIYF.

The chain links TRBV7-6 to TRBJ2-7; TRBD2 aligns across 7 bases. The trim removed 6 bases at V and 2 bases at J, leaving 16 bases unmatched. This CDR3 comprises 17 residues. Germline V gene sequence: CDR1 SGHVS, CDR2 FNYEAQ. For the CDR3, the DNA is TGTGCCAGCAGTCGACTGGGGGGGGGAGTTAGTACCTACGAGCAGTACTTC. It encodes CASSRLGGGVSTYEQYF.

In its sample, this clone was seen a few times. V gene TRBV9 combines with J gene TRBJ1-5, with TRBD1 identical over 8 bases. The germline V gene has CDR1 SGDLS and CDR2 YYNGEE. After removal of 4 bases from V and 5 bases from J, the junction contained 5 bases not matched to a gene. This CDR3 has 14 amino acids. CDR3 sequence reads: CASSPGGLHQPQHF. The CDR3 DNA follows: TGTGCCAGCAGCCCAGGGGGCCTCCATCAGCCCCAGCATTTT.

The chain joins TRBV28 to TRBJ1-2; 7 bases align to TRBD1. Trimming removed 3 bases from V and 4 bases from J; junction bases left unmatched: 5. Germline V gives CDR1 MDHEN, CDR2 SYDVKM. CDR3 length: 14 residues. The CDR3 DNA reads TGTGCCAGCAGTTTGCCAGGGGGTGGCTATGGCTACACCTTC. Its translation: CASSLPGGGYGYTF.

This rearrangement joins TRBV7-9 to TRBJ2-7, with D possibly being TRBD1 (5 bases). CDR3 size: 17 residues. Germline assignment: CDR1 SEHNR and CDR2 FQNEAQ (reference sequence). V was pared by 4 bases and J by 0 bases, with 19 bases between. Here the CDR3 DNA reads TGTGCCAGCAGCTCCCCGGACGGACAAATAAGCTCCTACGAGCAGTACTTC. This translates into CASSSPDGQISSYEQYF.

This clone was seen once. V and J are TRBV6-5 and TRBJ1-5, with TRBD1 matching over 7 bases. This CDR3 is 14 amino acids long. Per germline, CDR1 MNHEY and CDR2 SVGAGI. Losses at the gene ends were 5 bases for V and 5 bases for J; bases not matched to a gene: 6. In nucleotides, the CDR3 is TGTGCCAGCAGTGAGACAGGGAAGGATCAGCCCCAGCATTTT. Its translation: CASSETGKDQPQHF.

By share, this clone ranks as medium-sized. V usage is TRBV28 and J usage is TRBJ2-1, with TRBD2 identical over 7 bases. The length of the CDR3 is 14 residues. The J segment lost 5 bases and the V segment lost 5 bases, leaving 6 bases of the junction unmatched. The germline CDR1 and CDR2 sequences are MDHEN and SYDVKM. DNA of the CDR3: TGTGCCAGCAGTCAAAGCGGGATTAACAATGAGCAGTTCTTC. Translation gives CASSQSGINNEQFF.

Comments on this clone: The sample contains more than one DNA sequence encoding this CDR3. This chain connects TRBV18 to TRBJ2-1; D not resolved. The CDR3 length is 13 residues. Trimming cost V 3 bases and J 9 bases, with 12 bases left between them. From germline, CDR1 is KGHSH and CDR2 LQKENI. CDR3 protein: CASSPPLRGEQFF. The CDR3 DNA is TGTGCCAGCTCACCCCCCCTGAGAGGTGAGCAGTTCTTC.

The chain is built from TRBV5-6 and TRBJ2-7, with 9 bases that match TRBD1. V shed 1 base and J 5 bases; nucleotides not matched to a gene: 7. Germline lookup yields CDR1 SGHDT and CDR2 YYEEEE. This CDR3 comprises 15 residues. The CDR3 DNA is TGTGCCAGCAGCTTGCGGAGGACAGGGGAGGACGAGCAGTACTTC. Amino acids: CASSLRRTGEDEQYF.

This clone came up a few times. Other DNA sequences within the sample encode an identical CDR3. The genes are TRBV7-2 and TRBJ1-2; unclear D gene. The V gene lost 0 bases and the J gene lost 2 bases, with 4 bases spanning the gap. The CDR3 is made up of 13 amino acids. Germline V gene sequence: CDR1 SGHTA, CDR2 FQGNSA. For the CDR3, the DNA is TGTGCCAGCAGCTTAGCCCAAAACTATGGCTACACCTTC. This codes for CASSLAQNYGYTF. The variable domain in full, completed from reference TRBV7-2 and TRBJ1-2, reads GAGVSQSPSNKVTEKGKDVELRCDPISGHTALYWYRQSLGQGLEFLIYFQGNSAPDKSGLPSDRFSAERTGGSVSTLTIQRTQQEDSAVYLCASSLAQNYGYTFGSGTRLTVV.

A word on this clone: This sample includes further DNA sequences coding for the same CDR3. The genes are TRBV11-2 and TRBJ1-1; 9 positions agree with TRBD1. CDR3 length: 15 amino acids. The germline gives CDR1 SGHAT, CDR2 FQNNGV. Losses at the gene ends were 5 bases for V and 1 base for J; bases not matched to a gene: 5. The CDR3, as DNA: TGTGCCAGCAGCCCAGGACAGGGGACGAACACTGAAGCTTTCTTT. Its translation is CASSPGQGTNTEAFF.

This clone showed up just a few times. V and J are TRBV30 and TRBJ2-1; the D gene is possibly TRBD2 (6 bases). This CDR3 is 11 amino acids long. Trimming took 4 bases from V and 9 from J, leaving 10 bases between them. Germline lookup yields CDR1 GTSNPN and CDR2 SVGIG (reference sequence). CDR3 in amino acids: CAWKDYGEQFF. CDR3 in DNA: TGTGCCTGGAAGGACTACGGTGAGCAGTTCTTC.

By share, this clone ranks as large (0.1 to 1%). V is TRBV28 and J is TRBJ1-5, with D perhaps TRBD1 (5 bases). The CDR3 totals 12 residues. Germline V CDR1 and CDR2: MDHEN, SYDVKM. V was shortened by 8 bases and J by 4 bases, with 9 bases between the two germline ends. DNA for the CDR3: TGTGCCAGCCGACGGACAAATCAGCCCCAGCATTTT. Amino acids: CASRRTNQPQHF.

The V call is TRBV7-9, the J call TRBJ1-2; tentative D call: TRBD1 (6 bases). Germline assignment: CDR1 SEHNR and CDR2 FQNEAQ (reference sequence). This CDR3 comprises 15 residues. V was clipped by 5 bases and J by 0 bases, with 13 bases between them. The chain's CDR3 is CASSTLTGSNYGYTF. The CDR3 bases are TGTGCCAGCAGCACCCTGACAGGATCTAACTATGGCTACACCTTC.

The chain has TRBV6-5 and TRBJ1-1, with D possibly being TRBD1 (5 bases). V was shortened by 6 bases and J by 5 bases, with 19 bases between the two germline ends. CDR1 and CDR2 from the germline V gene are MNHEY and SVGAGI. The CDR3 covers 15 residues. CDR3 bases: TGTGCCAGCAGCCTACGTTCAGGGTTAGGGACTGAAGCTTTCTTT. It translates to CASSLRSGLGTEAFF.

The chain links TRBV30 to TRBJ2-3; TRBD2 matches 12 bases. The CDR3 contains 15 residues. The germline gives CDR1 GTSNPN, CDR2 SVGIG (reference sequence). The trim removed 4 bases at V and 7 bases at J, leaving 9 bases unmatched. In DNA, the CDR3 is TGTGCCTGGAACCTCGGACTAGCGGGATACCATACGCAGTATTTT. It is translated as CAWNLGLAGYHTQYF.

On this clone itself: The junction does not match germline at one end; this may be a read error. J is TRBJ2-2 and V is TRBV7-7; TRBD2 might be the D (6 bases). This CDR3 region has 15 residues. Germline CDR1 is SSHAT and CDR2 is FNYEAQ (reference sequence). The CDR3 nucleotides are TGTGCTAGCAGCCCGTATCGAGCGGGCACCGGGGAGCTGTTTTTT. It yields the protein CASSPYRAGTGELFF.

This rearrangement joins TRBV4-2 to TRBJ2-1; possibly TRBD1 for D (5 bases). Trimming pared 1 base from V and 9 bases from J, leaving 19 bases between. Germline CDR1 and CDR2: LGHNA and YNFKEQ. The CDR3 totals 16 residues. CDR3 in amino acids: CASSQAGGRVKGEQFF. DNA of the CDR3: TGTGCCAGCAGCCAAGCCGGCGGCAGGGTCAAGGGTGAGCAGTTCTTC.

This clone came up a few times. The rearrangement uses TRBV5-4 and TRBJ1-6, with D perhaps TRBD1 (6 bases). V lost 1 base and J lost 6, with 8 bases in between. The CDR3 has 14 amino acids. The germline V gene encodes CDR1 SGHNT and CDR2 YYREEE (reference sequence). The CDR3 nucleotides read TGTGCCAGCAGCTTGAACAGGGTTAATTCACCCCTCCACTTT. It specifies CASSLNRVNSPLHF.

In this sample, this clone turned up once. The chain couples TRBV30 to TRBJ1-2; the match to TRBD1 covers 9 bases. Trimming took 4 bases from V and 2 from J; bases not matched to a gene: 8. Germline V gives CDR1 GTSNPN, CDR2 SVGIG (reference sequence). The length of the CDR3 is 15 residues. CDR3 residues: CAWKLKDRGNYGYTF. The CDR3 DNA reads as TGTGCCTGGAAGTTAAAGGACAGGGGAAACTATGGCTACACCTTC.